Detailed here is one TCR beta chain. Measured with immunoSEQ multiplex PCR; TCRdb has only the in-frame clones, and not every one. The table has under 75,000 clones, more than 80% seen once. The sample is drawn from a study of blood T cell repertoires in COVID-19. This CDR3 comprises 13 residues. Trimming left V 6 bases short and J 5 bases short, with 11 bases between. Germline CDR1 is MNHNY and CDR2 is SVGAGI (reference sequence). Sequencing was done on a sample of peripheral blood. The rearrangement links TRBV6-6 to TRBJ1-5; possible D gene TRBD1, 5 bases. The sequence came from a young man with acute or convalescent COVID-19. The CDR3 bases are TGTGCCAGCAGAGGGCAGGGCGATCAGCCCCAGCATTTT. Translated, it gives CASRGQGDQPQHF.